The 7 T cell receptor beta chains below all came from one sample that was sequenced in a study of HIV-infected children after antiretroviral therapy interruption. Treatment in this sample: PENTA 11 planned treatment interruption arm or continuous ART arm. RNA-based 3' RACE libraries used unique molecular identifiers. TCRdb passed the 3' RACE reads through MiXCR, listing each CDR3 protein once. Of 30,000 to 50,000 distinct CDR3 sequences in the sample, approximately 6.1% were seen once. The sequenced sample was CD45RA+ CD4+ T cells from PBMCs, pooled from several time points, obtained from a donor given antiretroviral therapy, either interrupted or continuous. This sample's subset: naive CD4+ CD45RA+ CD45RO- T cells. These receptors originate from a pool of human donors with HIV.

This clonotype was recorded many times. J is TRBJ2-2 and V is TRBV10-3; 10 bases align to TRBD2. J was trimmed by 5 bases and V by 4 bases; bases with no gene match: 4. The CDR3 has 15 amino acids. Germline V gives CDR1 ENHRY, CDR2 SYGVKD. The CDR3 sequence: CAISGLAGVTGELFF. CDR3 sequence (DNA): TGTGCCATCAGTGGGCTAGCGGGAGTAACCGGGGAGCTGTTTTTT.

In this sample, this clonotype turned up many times. This chain connects TRBV11-2 to TRBJ1-4; a possible D gene is TRBD1 (5 bases). Germline lookup yields CDR1 SGHAT and CDR2 FQNNGV. The CDR3 contains 16 residues. Trimming took 6 bases from V and 0 from J, leaving 14 bases between them. The CDR3 sequence: CASRPGRPATNEKLFF. CDR3 DNA: TGTGCCAGCAGACCGGGACGCCCCGCAACTAATGAAAAACTGTTTTTT.

This clonotype was counted only a few times. The chain links TRBV19 to TRBJ2-1; D might be TRBD2 (5 bases). The CDR3 has 16 amino acids. Germline loops: CDR1 LNHDA, CDR2 SQIVND (reference sequence). Trimming pared 7 bases from V and 0 bases from J, leaving 16 bases between. The CDR3 DNA reads as TGTGCCAGTAAACGGAGCGGCTTTGACTCCTACAATGAGCAGTTCTTC. This gives the protein CASKRSGFDSYNEQFF.

Only a few counts were recorded for this clonotype. The rearrangement uses TRBV11-2 and TRBJ2-2; 9 positions agree with TRBD2. The CDR3 is 17 residues long. With 6 bases clipped from V and 0 bases from J, the junction kept 8 bases outside the gene matches. Germline-derived CDR1 and CDR2 are SGHAT and FQNNGV. This CDR3 reads CASRTSGLKANTGELFF. The CDR3, as DNA: TGTGCCAGCAGAACTAGCGGGTTAAAAGCGAACACCGGGGAGCTGTTTTTT.

This clonotype was recorded many times. V gene TRBV20-1 combines with J gene TRBJ2-7, with a tentative D call TRBD1 (5 bases). This CDR3 has 15 residues. Deletions cut 5 bases from V and 3 bases from J, with 20 bases between. The germline V gene has CDR1 DFQATT and CDR2 SNEGSKA (reference sequence). The CDR3 DNA is TGCAGTGCTGCCCCTGACAGCCCCTGGATCTACGAGCAGTACTTC. It encodes CSAAPDSPWIYEQYF.

This chain joins TRBV6-5 and TRBJ2-7, with D perhaps TRBD1 (5 bases). The V gene lost 5 bases and the J gene lost 3 bases, with 11 bases spanning the gap. The CDR3 has 13 amino acids. Germline V CDR1 and CDR2: MNHEY, SVGAGI. In DNA, the CDR3 is TGTGCCAGCAGTGTGACAGTGGGCTACGAGCAGTACTTC. Protein sequence: CASSVTVGYEQYF.

In this sample, this clonotype turned up many times. The chain joins TRBV6-5 to TRBJ2-1, with D hard to call. V shed 5 bases and J shed 0 bases, with 11 bases lying between them. Looked up from germline, CDR1 is MNHEY and CDR2 is SVGAGI. This CDR3 has 15 residues. The CDR3 here is CASSLDGYSYNEQFF. Written as DNA, the CDR3 is TGTGCCAGCAGTCTGGACGGTTACTCCTACAATGAGCAGTTCTTC.